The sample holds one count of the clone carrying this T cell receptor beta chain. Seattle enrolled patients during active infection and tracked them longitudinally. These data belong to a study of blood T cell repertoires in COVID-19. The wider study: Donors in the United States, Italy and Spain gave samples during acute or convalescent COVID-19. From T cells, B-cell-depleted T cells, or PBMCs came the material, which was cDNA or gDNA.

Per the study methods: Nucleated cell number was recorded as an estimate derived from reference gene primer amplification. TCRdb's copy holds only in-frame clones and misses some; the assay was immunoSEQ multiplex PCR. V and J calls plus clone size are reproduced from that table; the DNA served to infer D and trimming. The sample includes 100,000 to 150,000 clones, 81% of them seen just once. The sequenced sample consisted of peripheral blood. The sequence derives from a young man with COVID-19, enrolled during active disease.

The CDR3 nucleotides read TGTGCCAGCAGCCAAAAGGGACAGGGGAGCTATGGCTACACCTTC. Translated: CASSQKGQGSYGYTF. This chain joins TRBV27 and TRBJ1-2; 10 bases line up with TRBD1. CDR3 length: 15 amino acids. Germline CDR1 reads MNHEY; CDR2 reads SMNVEV (reference sequence). V shed 6 bases and J 4 bases; nucleotides not matched to a gene: 8.